Shown below are 17 T cell receptor beta chains from a single sample sequenced in a study of technical replicates of blood from a handful of donors. Libraries were prepared by immunoSEQ multiplex PCR; TCRdb keeps only in-frame clonotypes and omits some of them. The sample yields nearly 95,000 clones, roughly 95% seen once. The sample was T cells isolated from PBMCs. These receptors were taken from a human donor in good health.

CDR3 sequence: CASSVGTLAGGAAYEQYF. The CDR3 coding sequence is TGTGCCAGCAGCGTAGGAACACTAGCGGGAGGCGCAGCCTACGAGCAGTACTTC. V gene TRBV9 combines with J gene TRBJ2-7, with 12 bases fitting TRBD2. This CDR3 has 18 residues. V was clipped by 0 bases and J by 2 bases; unmatched bases: 9. Germline assignment: CDR1 SGDLS and CDR2 YYNGEE.

The genes are TRBV10-3 and TRBJ2-2, with 8 bases that match TRBD2. Losses at the gene ends were 3 bases for V and 6 bases for J; bases not matched to a gene: 6. Looked up from germline, CDR1 is ENHRY and CDR2 is SYGVKD. There are 15 residues in the CDR3. The CDR3 nucleotides read TGTGCCATCAGTGATGGACTAGCCGAGGCCGGGGAGCTGTTTTTT. Translating gives CAISDGLAEAGELFF.

V gene TRBV9 combines with J gene TRBJ2-1; 7 nucleotides line up with TRBD2. J was trimmed by 4 bases and V by 6 bases; bases with no gene match: 10. Germline V gene lookup returns CDR1 SGDLS and CDR2 YYNGEE. CDR3 length equals 15 residues. In DNA, the CDR3 is TGTGCCAGCACCCCCGGGGCTAGCGGATACAATGAGCAGTTCTTC. Its translation: CASTPGASGYNEQFF. The full variable domain, completed using reference TRBV9 and TRBJ2-1, is DSGVTQTPKHLITATGQRVTLRCSPRSGDLSVYWYQQSLDQGLQFLIQYYNGEERAKGNILERFSAQQFPDLHSELNLSSLELGDSALYFCASTPGASGYNEQFFGPGTRLTVL.

The V call is TRBV6-1, the J call TRBJ2-7, with 11 bases identical to TRBD1. Trimming removed 4 bases from V and 3 bases from J; junction bases left unmatched: 5. CDR1 is MNHNS and CDR2 is SASEGT in the germline V gene. The length of the CDR3 is 15 residues. CDR3 sequence: CASSGPGTGGYEQYF. The DNA for the CDR3 is TGTGCCAGCAGTGGACCCGGGACAGGGGGCTACGAGCAGTACTTC.

This rearrangement joins TRBV19 to TRBJ1-2, with 10 bases that match TRBD1. There are 16 residues in the CDR3. After removal of 4 bases from V and 3 bases from J, the junction contained 8 bases not matched to a gene. CDR1 is LNHDA, CDR2 SQIVND, per germline (reference sequence). CDR3 loop: CASSRQGAFMDYGYTF. The CDR3 DNA is TGTGCCAGTAGTAGACAGGGGGCATTTATGGACTATGGCTACACCTTC.

The chain couples TRBV28 to TRBJ1-2; D not resolved. Between the trimmed V and J ends, which lost 5 bases and 4 bases, there was a span of 26 bases. CDR3 length equals 18 residues. Germline-derived CDR1 and CDR2 are MDHEN and SYDVKM. Here the CDR3 DNA reads TGTGCCAGCAGTACTCCTCCCGGGGAGGCCCTTCTTCCCTATGGCTACACCTTC. This encodes CASSTPPGEALLPYGYTF.

The gene calls are TRBV5-8 and TRBJ1-2; 7 bases line up with TRBD1. The CDR3 totals 13 residues. V shed 2 bases, J shed 3 bases, and the junction held 1 base outside the gene matches. Per germline, CDR1 SGHTS and CDR2 YDEGEE. DNA for the CDR3: TGTGCCAGCAGCTTCGACAGGGACTATGGCTACACCTTC. Translation: CASSFDRDYGYTF.

The chain is built from TRBV7-8 and TRBJ1-2; D might be TRBD1 (6 bases). Trimming removed 2 bases at V and 7 bases at J, with 14 bases between. CDR1 SGHVS and CDR2 FQNEAQ come from the germline V gene. The CDR3 extends over 14 amino acids. The CDR3 here is CASSLLGAGSGYTF. The DNA for the CDR3 is TGTGCCAGCAGCTTATTGGGGGCAGGGAGTGGCTACACCTTC.

The genes are TRBV27 and TRBJ2-7; 9 bases are shared with TRBD2. Looked up from germline, CDR1 is MNHEY and CDR2 is SMNVEV (reference sequence). This CDR3 has 15 amino acids. The V gene end was trimmed by 6 bases and the J gene end by 2 bases; junction bases not matched to a gene: 8. Here the CDR3 reads CASSPRTSATYEQYF. The CDR3 coding sequence is TGTGCCAGCAGCCCCCGGACTAGCGCCACCTACGAGCAGTACTTC.

The CDR3 loop is CASSFERGLAGESPYEQYF. For the CDR3, the DNA is TGCGCCAGCAGCTTCGAACGGGGACTAGCGGGAGAATCCCCCTACGAGCAGTACTTC. The chain uses TRBV5-1 and TRBJ2-7; 14 nucleotides match TRBD2. Germline V CDR1 and CDR2: SGHRS, YFSETQ. The CDR3 is 19 residues long. V lost 2 bases and J lost 2; bases outside the gene matches: 12.

The rearrangement joins TRBV7-9 to TRBJ2-7; D is unclear. This CDR3 contains 12 residues. In germline, CDR1 is SEHNR, CDR2 FQNEAQ (reference sequence). Trimming took off 4 bases at V and 4 bases at J, with 8 bases between the two ends. For the CDR3, the DNA is TGTGCCAGCAGCTGGGCTGGGTACGAGCAGTACTTC. Protein: CASSWAGYEQYF.

The J gene is TRBJ1-5, the V gene TRBV28, with D perhaps matching TRBD1 (6 bases). Germline CDR1 MDHEN, CDR2 SYDVKM. This CDR3 comprises 14 residues. The V gene lost 6 bases and the J gene lost 2 bases, with 11 bases spanning the gap. DNA for the CDR3: TGTGCCAGCAGAGAACAGGGCGGCAATCAGCCCCAGCATTTT. Its translation: CASREQGGNQPQHF.

The J gene is TRBJ2-7, the V gene TRBV7-8; 7 nucleotides align to TRBD2. The length of the CDR3 is 17 residues. Germline CDR1 and CDR2: SGHVS and FQNEAQ. V dropped 2 bases and J dropped 4; count of bases not matched to a gene: 14. In DNA, the CDR3 is TGTGCCAGCAGCTTAAGGCCGAGGACTAGTCAGGGTTACGAGCAGTACTTC. The encoded protein is CASSLRPRTSQGYEQYF. Full variable domain (rest looked up from reference TRBV7-8 and TRBJ2-7): GAGVSQSPRYKVAKRGQDVALRCDPISGHVSLFWYQQALGQGPEFLTYFQNEAQLDKSGLPSDRFFAERPEGSVSTLKIQRTQQEDSAVYLCASSLRPRTSQGYEQYFGPGTRLTVT.

The count of this clone is one. V and J are TRBV7-3 and TRBJ1-1, with a weak D call TRBD1 (5 bases). Germline V CDR1 and CDR2: SGHTA, FQGTGA. The CDR3 totals 12 residues. Trimming took off 5 bases at V and 6 bases at J, with 10 bases between the two ends. In nucleotides, the CDR3 is TGTGCCAGCAGCCTTGGGGGGGCTGAAGCTTTCTTT. Amino acids: CASSLGGAEAFF.

The J gene is TRBJ1-1, the V gene TRBV6-1; D is unresolved. From germline, CDR1 is MNHNS and CDR2 SASEGT. The CDR3 runs to 13 residues. The V gene lost 2 bases and the J gene lost 4 bases, with 8 bases spanning the gap. CDR3 DNA sequence: TGTGCCAGCAGTGAAATTCCGGGCACTGAAGCTTTCTTT. Residues: CASSEIPGTEAFF.

The V and J genes are TRBV27 and TRBJ1-2, with D possibly being TRBD1 (6 bases). CDR3 size: 15 residues. Trimming shortened V by 0 bases and J by 3 bases, and 11 bases separated the two germline ends. Germline CDR1 reads MNHEY; CDR2 reads SMNVEV (reference sequence). As DNA, the CDR3 is TGTGCCAGCAGTTTATCGGTGGGGGCCTACTATGGCTACACCTTC. Translating it yields CASSLSVGAYYGYTF.

This chain uses TRBV19 with TRBJ1-1; D is uncertain. Trimming left V 3 bases short and J 4 bases short, with 15 bases between. Germline CDR1 LNHDA, CDR2 SQIVND (reference sequence). This CDR3 has 15 amino acids. In DNA form, the CDR3 reads TGTGCCAGTAGTATCGCGTCCCAAGGACTCACTGAAGCTTTCTTT. Protein: CASSIASQGLTEAFF. Supplemented by reference TRBV19 and TRBJ1-1, the full variable domain reads DGGITQSPKYLFRKEGQNVTLSCEQNLNHDAMYWYRQDPGQGLRLIYYSQIVNDFQKGDIAEGYSVSREKKESFPLTVTSAQKNPTAFYLCASSIASQGLTEAFFGQGTRLTVV.